Listed below are T cell receptor beta chains from one sample, sequenced in a study of regulatory T cells in long-lasting Graves disease. TCRdb reprocessed the multiplex PCR reads via MiXCR and lists one record per CDR3 protein. The data show about 290,000 distinct CDR3 sequences, around a fifth seen once. The specimen was peripheral blood mononuclear cells (PBMCs), collected when the disease was refractory, from a patient treated with antithyroid drugs. These receptors originate from a female donor with Graves disease. Both conserved end residues are part of each CDR3. D genes are given only for firm matches. Expanded clones are given a class, and other clones once, few, many or no size at all.

DNA,CDR3,D,J,size,V
TGCAGTGCGGTTAGCGGGAGTTCGGCCAAAAACATTCAGTACTTC,CSAVSGSSAKNIQYF,TRBD2,TRBJ2-4,many,TRBV20-1
TGTGCCATCAGTGAGTCAACCGGACAAGAGACCCAGTACTTC,CAISESTGQETQYF,NA,TRBJ2-5,few,TRBV10-3
TGTGCCACCGCGACAGGCGTGAACACTGAAGCTTTCTTT,CATATGVNTEAFF,NA,TRBJ1-1,NA,TRBV3-1
TGTGCCAGCAGTTTCCCCGCCCGAGGACAGGGGGAGGCTGAAGCTTTCTTT,CASSFPARGQGEAEAFF,TRBD1,TRBJ1-1,many,TRBV28
TGTGCCAGCAGTTTATGGGACTCGTCCTACGAGCAGTACTTC,CASSLWDSSYEQYF,NA,TRBJ2-7,few,TRBV12-3/TRBV12-4
TGCAGTGCTAGAAGGGACTACGTACTAGCCAAAAACATTCAGTACTTC,CSARRDYVLAKNIQYF,TRBD2,TRBJ2-4,many,TRBV20-1
TGTGCCACCTATCAGCCCCAGCATTTT,CATYQPQHF,NA,TRBJ1-5,many,TRBV6-1
TGCAGTGCTAGGCAGGGACAGACAAATGAGCAGTTCTTC,CSARQGQTNEQFF,TRBD1,TRBJ2-1,NA,TRBV20-1
TGTGCCAGCAGCCCGGACAGCGGGGAGCTGTTTTTT,CASSPDSGELFF,NA,TRBJ2-2,few,TRBV7-2
TGTGCCAGCAGTTTCCCAGGGGGCGACGAGCAGTACTTC,CASSFPGGDEQYF,TRBD1,TRBJ2-7,many,TRBV28
TGCGCCAGCAGCTTGGTCACTAGCGGGAACGAGCAGTTCTTC,CASSLVTSGNEQFF,TRBD2,TRBJ2-1,NA,TRBV5-1
TGTGCCAGCAGGGACAGCCTGAACACTGAAGCTTTCTTT,CASRDSLNTEAFF,NA,TRBJ1-1,few,TRBV12-3/TRBV12-4
TGCAGTGCTAGCGGTTGGGAGGGCCCCAAGACCCAGTACTTC,CSASGWEGPKTQYF,TRBD2,TRBJ2-5,NA,TRBV20-1
TGTGCCAGCAGTTACCCGGGACTACACCTAGCCAAAAACATTCAGTACTTC,CASSYPGLHLAKNIQYF,TRBD2,TRBJ2-4,NA,TRBV6-5
TGTGCCAGCAAGCGTGTTAGCGGGAGGCTGGCGGCAGATACGCAGTATTTT,CASKRVSGRLAADTQYF,TRBD2,TRBJ2-3,NA,TRBV27
TGTGCCAGCAACCTGGACAGGGCTCTCACTGAAGCTTTCTTT,CASNLDRALTEAFF,TRBD1,TRBJ1-1,many,TRBV27
NA,CASSFLWVAETNPSTDTQYF,NA,TRBJ2-3,few,TRBV7-9
TGTGCCAGCAGCGGGACGGGACCCGTCCCCGAGCAGTACTTC,CASSGTGPVPEQYF,NA,TRBJ2-7,NA,TRBV9
TGTGCCAGCAGTTACTCCGGACAGGGTCGAGCTTTCTTT,CASSYSGQGRAFF,TRBD1,TRBJ1-1,many,TRBV6-2/TRBV6-3
TGTGCCAGCAGCCAAGCCCGGACACTATACGAGCAGTACTTC,CASSQARTLYEQYF,NA,TRBJ2-7,NA,TRBV4-2
TGTGCCAGCAGCCGGGACAGGAATGAAAAACTGTTTTTT,CASSRDRNEKLFF,TRBD1,TRBJ1-4,many,TRBV2
TGCAGCCAGACTAGCGGGAGGTACAATGAGCAGTTCTTC,CSQTSGRYNEQFF,TRBD2,TRBJ2-1,NA,TRBV20-1
TGTGCCAGCAGCCATAGAGAGTTGGGCTATAGCAATCAGCCCCAGCATTTT,CASSHRELGYSNQPQHF,NA,TRBJ1-5,many,TRBV12-3/TRBV12-4
TGTGCCAGCAGCCCAGGTGGGGCGGGAGGGCCCTCCCACGAGCAGTACTTC,CASSPGGAGGPSHEQYF,TRBD2,TRBJ2-7,NA,TRBV9
TGTGCCAGCAGCCAAACCGGGAGCGGGAGTGGATCCTACGAGCAGTACTTC,CASSQTGSGSGSYEQYF,TRBD2,TRBJ2-7,NA,TRBV6-1
TGCAGCCACCTGGGACTGGATCACTACGAGCAGTACTTC,CSHLGLDHYEQYF,NA,TRBJ2-7,many,TRBV20-1
TGTGCCAGCAGTTTGACAGGGCGTTATCAGCCCCAGCATTTT,CASSLTGRYQPQHF,TRBD1,TRBJ1-5,many,TRBV28
TGTGCCAGCAGTTTCCAGCGGGAGAGAGTGACCCAGTACTTC,CASSFQRERVTQYF,TRBD2,TRBJ2-5,many,TRBV6-5
TGTGCCAGCAGCTTAGTTTACGGGATCTTCGACGAGCAGTACTTC,CASSLVYGIFDEQYF,NA,TRBJ2-7,few,TRBV7-2
TGTGCCAGCAGTCTCCGGACAGGACGCACTGAAGCTTTCTTT,CASSLRTGRTEAFF,TRBD1,TRBJ1-1,NA,TRBV6-1
TGTGCCAGCAGCTTGGTACAGGGACGAGTCTACGAGCAGTACTTC,CASSLVQGRVYEQYF,NA,TRBJ2-7,few,TRBV5-6
TGTGCCTGGGAACCGGGACTAGCATTCTACGAGCAGTACTTC,CAWEPGLAFYEQYF,TRBD2,TRBJ2-7,NA,TRBV30
TGTGCCAGCAGATTAGGGAATCAGCCCCAGCATTTT,CASRLGNQPQHF,NA,TRBJ1-5,many,TRBV6-1
TGTGCCAGCAGTTTCCTGCAGCCCCCAACTAATGAAAAACTGTTTTTT,CASSFLQPPTNEKLFF,NA,TRBJ1-4,many,TRBV28
TGTGCCAGCAGTTACTCGACAGGGGGACTAAATTCACCCCTCCACTTT,CASSYSTGGLNSPLHF,TRBD1,TRBJ1-6,NA,TRBV6-2/TRBV6-3
TGTGCCAGCAGCCAAGACAGTACGGTGCCCGGGGAGCTGTTTTTT,CASSQDSTVPGELFF,NA,TRBJ2-2,NA,TRBV3-1
TGTGCCAGCTCACCAGTCTCCGCTAGTAATTCACCCCTCCACTTT,CASSPVSASNSPLHF,NA,TRBJ1-6,few,TRBV18
TGTGCCAGCAGCTACGGGAGACAATACGAGCAGTACTTC,CASSYGRQYEQYF,NA,TRBJ2-7,few,TRBV5-6
TGTGCCAGTAGTCTCGACAGGGAGGAAGATCAGCCCCAGCATTTT,CASSLDREEDQPQHF,TRBD1,TRBJ1-5,NA,TRBV19
TGCGCCAGCAGCTTGGCCCCCGGGACCTTCTACGAGCAGTACTTC,CASSLAPGTFYEQYF,NA,TRBJ2-7,NA,TRBV5-1
TGTGCCACCCGATGGGGGACGAAGGAGCAGTTCTTC,CATRWGTKEQFF,NA,TRBJ2-1,NA,TRBV24-1
TGCAGCGTTGAAGGAGGGGACAGGCTAGTGAACACTGAAGCTTTCTTT,CSVEGGDRLVNTEAFF,TRBD1,TRBJ1-1,NA,TRBV29-1